The clone carrying this TCR beta chain has only one observation. The antigen is unknown. A much larger clone lies a single base off, so this may be a read error. Amplified TCR beta CDR3 regions derived from RNA transcripts. HTBI primers drove first-round RT-PCR of the TCR CDR3. TCRdb fed the multiplex PCR reads into MiXCR, producing one record per CDR3 protein. The sample consists of about 500,000 distinct CDR3 sequences, approximately 15% of them appearing once. This record comes from a study of T cells in Graves' hyperthyroidism and ophthalmopathy. The CDR3 length is 16 residues. CDR1 and CDR2 (germline): MNHEY, SVGAGI. Study findings and constraints: Most thyroid clonotypes expanded above 0.001 appeared in blood too. Classification by a 13 V-J model distinguished ophthalmopathy from stable hyperthyroidism.

The receptor's source is a woman between 18 and 29 years old with Graves' hyperthyroidism. This chain links TRBV6-5 with TRBJ2-1, with a possible D match to TRBD2 (6 bases). The J call may be wrong; the DNA end is better matched by TRBJ2-7. Sequencing was carried out using blood. The CDR3 region has the DNA TGTGCCAGCAGCTTATCTGCGCATGGGGGGTACAATGAGCAGTACTTC. This gives the protein CASSLSAHGGYNEQYF.